This T cell receptor (beta chain) derives from a study of blood T cell repertoires in COVID-19. Study background: Specimens from acute and convalescent COVID-19 originated in the United States, Italy and Spain. PBMCs, B-cell-depleted T cells, or T cells were the source of the cDNA or gDNA that made up the material.

Authors' analysis steps: Quantification of nucleated cells was approximated via reference gene primer amplification. Some clones are missing from TCRdb's copy, which holds only in-frame ones; the method was immunoSEQ multiplex PCR. V, J and clone size reflect that table, while D and trimming were determined from the DNA. The sample holds under 100,000 clones, about nine tenths seen once. The sample consisted of peripheral blood. This receptor was taken from a male donor with acute or convalescent COVID-19.

The CDR3 DNA follows: TGTGCCAGCAGCTTAGGGGGGCTTGGCACCGGGGAGCTGTTTTTT. Amino acid sequence: CASSLGGLGTGELFF. This chain links TRBV7-2 with TRBJ2-2; maybe TRBD1 (6 bases). CDR3 length: 15 residues. From germline, CDR1 is SGHTA and CDR2 FQGNSA. V was clipped by 1 base and J by 4 bases, with 10 bases between them.